The 25 T cell receptor beta chains in this list originate from one sample, sequenced in a study of blood T cell repertoires in COVID-19. Some clones are missing from TCRdb's copy, which holds only in-frame ones; the method was immunoSEQ multiplex PCR. Among some 180,000 clones, 80% to 95% were seen once, and the ten largest hold 0.53%. The sequencing sample was made of peripheral blood. The receptors derive from a man aged 50 to 60 with acute or convalescent COVID-19.

The chain joins TRBV7-2 to TRBJ2-1, with 8 bases that match TRBD2. After removal of 5 bases from V and 9 bases from J, the junction contained 18 bases not matched to a gene. Germline lookup yields CDR1 SGHTA and CDR2 FQGNSA. This CDR3 is built from 17 residues. The chain's CDR3 is CASSPRFSSGRSGEQFF. CDR3 in DNA: TGTGCCAGCAGCCCCCGTTTCTCCAGCGGGAGATCAGGTGAGCAGTTCTTC.

The chain has TRBV24-1 and TRBJ1-1, with 8 nucleotides matching TRBD1. V shed 6 bases, J shed 0 bases, and the junction held 14 bases outside the gene matches. Germline V gives CDR1 KGHDR, CDR2 SFDVKD. The CDR3 sequence is 18 residues long. CDR3 loop: CATSPGPGQVWMNTEAFF. DNA of the CDR3: TGTGCCACCAGTCCCGGCCCGGGACAGGTTTGGATGAACACTGAAGCTTTCTTT.

This clone came up once. The chain uses TRBV5-1 and TRBJ2-3; 7 nucleotides line up with TRBD2. J lost 2 bases, V lost 4 bases, and 4 bases had no gene match. CDR1 SGHRS and CDR2 YFSETQ come from the germline V gene. The CDR3 length is 14 residues. The CDR3 nucleotides are TGCGCCAGCAGCAGCGGGGAGGCCACAGATACGCAGTATTTT. Its protein product is CASSSGEATDTQYF.

The chain joins TRBV6-5 to TRBJ2-7; D uncertain. CDR3 size: 12 residues. Looked up from germline, CDR1 is MNHEY and CDR2 is SVGAGI. Between the trimmed V and J ends, which lost 6 bases and 6 bases, there was a span of 12 bases. The CDR3 DNA sequence: TGTGCCAGCAGGACATGGGTGGGCGAGCAGTACGTC. Translated, it gives CASRTWVGEQYV.

This rearrangement joins TRBV4-1 to TRBJ2-5, with 13 nucleotides matching TRBD2. V lost 5 bases, J lost 5 bases, and 8 bases stayed unmatched. This CDR3 comprises 16 residues. Per germline, CDR1 MGHRA and CDR2 YSYEKL. The CDR3 sequence is CASSNRLAGGLETQYF. The CDR3 DNA reads TGCGCCAGCAGCAACCGACTAGCGGGGGGCCTGGAGACCCAGTACTTC.

The chain recombines TRBV30 with TRBJ1-5, with D perhaps TRBD1 (6 bases). The germline gives CDR1 GTSNPN, CDR2 SVGIG (reference sequence). There are 12 residues in the CDR3. Trimming removed 3 bases from V and 6 bases from J, with 9 bases in between. CDR3 sequence: CAWSQGFQPQHF. In nucleotides, the CDR3 is TGTGCCTGGAGCCAGGGGTTTCAGCCCCAGCATTTT.

V and J are TRBV18 and TRBJ2-3, with D uncertain. Per the germline V gene, CDR1 is KGHSH and CDR2 is LQKENI. V was pared by 6 bases and J by 4 bases, with 11 bases between. The CDR3 runs 13 residues. In DNA form, the CDR3 reads TGTGCCAGCTCCCTCCAGGTCTCAGATACGCAGTATTTT. Its protein product is CASSLQVSDTQYF.

The CDR3 sequence: CASRPPIRANHEQYV. The CDR3, as DNA: TGTGCCAGCAGACCACCCATACGAGCAAACCACGAGCAGTACGTC. The chain has TRBV6-4 and TRBJ2-7; D not certain. Trimming shortened V by 6 bases and J by 5 bases, and 20 bases separated the two germline ends. The CDR3 runs 15 residues. Germline V gene sequence: CDR1 MRHNA, CDR2 SNTAGT.

The table lists this clone with a count of one. The chain recombines TRBV5-6 with TRBJ2-5; the D gene is possibly TRBD1 (5 bases). This CDR3 region has 16 residues. Germline V gene sequence: CDR1 SGHDT, CDR2 YYEEEE. V gave up 4 bases and J gave up 5 bases, with 21 bases separating them. The CDR3 DNA follows: TGTGCCAGCAGCCAGCCTAGTCCCAGGGTGGTGGAGACCCAGTACTTC. Amino acids: CASSQPSPRVVETQYF.

A word on this clone: In the same sample, other DNA sequences code for this CDR3. This sequence joins TRBV19 and TRBJ2-5; tentative D call: TRBD2 (5 bases). The CDR3 has 11 amino acids. Germline V CDR1 and CDR2: LNHDA, SQIVND (reference sequence). Trimming shortened V by 6 bases and J by 5 bases, and 7 bases separated the two germline ends. The CDR3 here is CASRGGETQYF. As DNA, the CDR3 is TGTGCCAGTAGGGGCGGGGAGACCCAGTACTTC.

The J gene is TRBJ2-1, the V gene TRBV20-1, with D possibly matching TRBD1 (5 bases). Germline CDR1 and CDR2: DFQATT and SNEGSKA (reference sequence). Trimming took 2 bases from V and 8 from J, leaving 7 bases between them. The CDR3 totals 11 residues. The CDR3 DNA follows: TGCAGTGCTAGAAAAGGGGATGAGCAGTTCTTC. Protein: CSARKGDEQFF.

This clone was seen only a few times. The gene calls are TRBV4-1 and TRBJ1-6, with D possibly matching TRBD1 (5 bases). The CDR3 length is 15 residues. V was cut by 1 base and J by 7 bases, with 11 bases left in between. Looked up from germline, CDR1 is MGHRA and CDR2 is YSYEKL. This CDR3 reads CASSQGGRGNSPLHF. As DNA, the CDR3 is TGCGCCAGCAGCCAAGGGGGACGGGGGAATTCACCCCTCCACTTT.

This rearrangement joins TRBV29-1 to TRBJ2-5; TRBD1 is a possible D gene (6 bases). The length of the CDR3 is 17 residues. V was shortened by 2 bases and J by 5 bases, with 24 bases between the two germline ends. Germline assignment: CDR1 SQVTM and CDR2 ANQGSEA. Here the CDR3 reads CSVENDKTGFSRETQYF. The CDR3 DNA is TGCAGCGTTGAAAACGACAAAACAGGGTTCTCTCGGGAGACCCAGTACTTC.

DNA of the CDR3: TGTGCCAGCAGCGTAGGTCTAGCGGGGCGCTCGGGGAGCACAGATACGCAGTATTTT. Protein product: CASSVGLAGRSGSTDTQYF. The chain uses TRBV9 and TRBJ2-3; the match to TRBD2 covers 9 bases. The CDR3 is 19 residues long. Germline trimming cut 0 bases from V and 0 bases from J; bases unmatched to any gene: 11. The germline V gene encodes CDR1 SGDLS and CDR2 YYNGEE.

The J gene is TRBJ1-6, the V gene TRBV5-1; D uncertain. V dropped 1 base and J dropped 6 bases, with 17 bases sitting between them. The CDR3 sequence is 17 residues long. In germline, CDR1 is SGHRS, CDR2 YFSETQ. CDR3 region: CASSLNAGFYSNSPLHF. DNA for the CDR3: TGCGCCAGCAGCTTGAATGCGGGGTTCTATTCTAATTCACCCCTCCACTTT.

The V call is TRBV7-8, the J call TRBJ2-1; 7 nucleotides align to TRBD2. V lost 5 bases and J lost 8; bases outside the gene matches: 12. The CDR3 covers 15 residues. Germline V gene lookup returns CDR1 SGHVS and CDR2 FQNEAQ. The CDR3 loop is CASSPGLRRGDEQFF. As DNA, the CDR3 is TGTGCCAGCAGCCCGGGACTAAGGAGGGGAGATGAGCAGTTCTTC.

The chain uses TRBV2 and TRBJ1-2; weak D call: TRBD1 (5 bases). The ends were cut back, 10 bases at V and 6 bases at J, with 9 bases in the middle. CDR1 and CDR2 (germline): SNHLY, FYNNEI. The CDR3 sequence is 10 residues long. The CDR3 DNA reads as TGTGCCATAGGACAAGATGGCTACACCTTC. Its translation is CAIGQDGYTF.

CDR3 in amino acids: CAWGAWRAFF. CDR3 nucleotides: TGTGCCTGGGGCGCGTGGAGGGCTTTCTTT. The genes are TRBV30 and TRBJ1-1; the D is unclear. Trimming removed 5 bases at V and 11 bases at J, with 12 bases between. From germline, CDR1 is GTSNPN and CDR2 SVGIG (reference sequence). CDR3 size: 10 residues.

This clone showed up just a few times. The CDR3 loop is CASSFTPLATHGELFF. CDR3 DNA sequence: TGTGCCAGCAGCTTCACCCCCCTAGCTACCCACGGGGAGCTGTTTTTT. The V and J genes are TRBV7-3 and TRBJ2-2, with D tentatively TRBD2 (5 bases). Per the germline V gene, CDR1 is SGHTA and CDR2 is FQGTGA. This CDR3 is built from 16 residues. Trimming took off 3 bases at V and 7 bases at J, with 18 bases between the two ends.

The chain joins TRBV5-1 to TRBJ2-3; TRBD1 agrees at 7 bases. Losses at the gene ends were 0 bases for V and 0 bases for J; bases not matched to a gene: 4. The germline V gene has CDR1 SGHRS and CDR2 YFSETQ. The CDR3 is 16 residues long. This chain's CDR3 is CASSLGGQFSTDTQYF. In DNA form, the CDR3 reads TGCGCCAGCAGCTTGGGGGGACAGTTTAGCACAGATACGCAGTATTTT.

The V call is TRBV28, the J call TRBJ1-5; D is unclear. Germline lookup yields CDR1 MDHEN and CDR2 SYDVKM. V lost 4 bases and J 7 bases, leaving 11 bases between the germline ends. CDR3 length: 13 amino acids. The CDR3 region is CASSSGSLQPQHF. Written as DNA, the CDR3 is TGTGCCAGCAGTTCCGGGTCGTTGCAGCCCCAGCATTTT.

The V gene is TRBV5-1, the J gene TRBJ1-5, with D tentatively TRBD1 (5 bases). This CDR3 spans 15 amino acids. CDR1 and CDR2 (germline): SGHRS, YFSETQ. Trimming removed 0 bases at V and 6 bases at J, with 13 bases between. The CDR3 region is CASSLAGQGGQPQHF. The CDR3 bases are TGCGCCAGCAGCTTGGCGGGGCAGGGAGGTCAGCCCCAGCATTTT.

The rearrangement uses TRBV19 and TRBJ2-4, with TRBD1 matching 9 bases. The germline gives CDR1 LNHDA, CDR2 SQIVND (reference sequence). The CDR3 has 13 residues. Losses at the gene ends were 6 bases for V and 5 bases for J; bases not matched to a gene: 2. The CDR3 nucleotides are TGTGCCAGTAGCAGGACAGGGGAAAACATTCAGTACTTC. Encoded protein: CASSRTGENIQYF.

The V call is TRBV6-5, the J call TRBJ2-2, with 8 nucleotides matching TRBD2. CDR1 is MNHEY and CDR2 is SVGAGI in the germline V gene. With 4 bases clipped from V and 2 bases from J, the junction kept 3 bases outside the gene matches. The CDR3 consists of 15 residues. CDR3 residues: CASSSRTSNTGELFF. The CDR3 nucleotides are TGTGCCAGCAGTTCCCGGACTAGCAACACCGGGGAGCTGTTTTTT.

The gene calls are TRBV5-1 and TRBJ2-2; TRBD2 matches at 10 bases. V was pared by 4 bases and J by 0 bases, with 3 bases of the junction left unmatched. The germline V gene has CDR1 SGHRS and CDR2 YFSETQ. CDR3 length: 16 residues. CDR3 bases: TGCGCCAGCAGCGGGACTAGCGCCGCGAACACCGGGGAGCTGTTTTTT. Residues: CASSGTSAANTGELFF.